Listed below are T cell receptor beta chains from one sample, sequenced in a study of blood T cell repertoires in COVID-19. Here immunoSEQ multiplex PCR was the method, and the copy in TCRdb shows in-frame clones only, minus some. The table shows fewer than 400,000 clones, with about 85% occurring only once. The sequencing input was peripheral blood. These receptors were obtained from a woman aged 18-30 years with acute or convalescent COVID-19. The CDR3 runs from the conserved cysteine through the conserved F or W. Each record gives: CDR3 DNA, CDR3 protein, V gene, clone size, J gene, D gene. D genes are given only for firm matches. Part of the rows lack a size; the others show once, few, many or a class for expanded clones.

CDR3nt: TGTGCCAGCAGCCTAACACCCTCGGACAGCTATGGCTACACCTTC; CDR3aa: CASSLTPSDSYGYTF; v_gene: TRBV14; abundance: -; j_gene: TRBJ1-2; d_gene: -
CDR3nt: TGTGCCTGGGTCCCACCAGGGGGGACTGAAGCTTTCTTT; CDR3aa: CAWVPPGGTEAFF; v_gene: TRBV30; abundance: -; j_gene: TRBJ1-1; d_gene: TRBD1
CDR3nt: TGTGCCAGCAGCTTCGGGACAGGGCTAAGAAACACCATATATTTT; CDR3aa: CASSFGTGLRNTIYF; v_gene: TRBV5-6; abundance: -; j_gene: TRBJ1-3; d_gene: TRBD1
CDR3nt: TGCAGCGTTGGGACTGCTGATCAGCCCCAGCATTTT; CDR3aa: CSVGTADQPQHF; v_gene: TRBV29-1; abundance: -; j_gene: TRBJ1-5; d_gene: -
CDR3nt: TGTGCCAGCAGTCCGTCCGGACAGGGAACCTACGAGCAGTACTTC; CDR3aa: CASSPSGQGTYEQYF; v_gene: TRBV6-5; abundance: -; j_gene: TRBJ2-7; d_gene: TRBD1
CDR3nt: TGCGCCAGCAGCTTGGCTCAGGCCGACCGCGAGCAGTACTTC; CDR3aa: CASSLAQADREQYF; v_gene: TRBV5-1; abundance: -; j_gene: TRBJ2-7; d_gene: -
CDR3nt: TGTGCCATCCCTTACAGGGTCCACGAGCAGTACTTC; CDR3aa: CAIPYRVHEQYF; v_gene: TRBV21-1; abundance: -; j_gene: TRBJ2-7; d_gene: -
CDR3nt: TGTGCCAGTAGCCCGCGAGGGACAGGGATTTTGAATGAGCAGTTCTTC; CDR3aa: CASSPRGTGILNEQFF; v_gene: TRBV19; abundance: -; j_gene: TRBJ2-1; d_gene: TRBD1
CDR3nt: TGTGCCAGCATCGCCGCGTATAGCAATCAGCCCCAGCATTTT; CDR3aa: CASIAAYSNQPQHF; v_gene: TRBV6-6; abundance: -; j_gene: TRBJ1-5; d_gene: -
CDR3nt: TGTGCCAGCAGCGGCTACGGGGGGCATGACTCTGGGGCCAACGTCCTGACTTTC; CDR3aa: CASSGYGGHDSGANVLTF; v_gene: TRBV9; abundance: once; j_gene: TRBJ2-6; d_gene: -
CDR3nt: TGTGCCACCAGTGATTCTACAGGGGGCAGCACAGATACGCAGTATTTT; CDR3aa: CATSDSTGGSTDTQYF; v_gene: TRBV24-1; abundance: -; j_gene: TRBJ2-3; d_gene: TRBD1
CDR3nt: TGTGCCACCAGTGACTGGACAGGGGACGAGCAGTACTTC; CDR3aa: CATSDWTGDEQYF; v_gene: TRBV24-1; abundance: once; j_gene: TRBJ2-7; d_gene: TRBD1
CDR3nt: TGCGCCAGCGGGAAGGGGACAGCAACTAATGAAAAACTGTTTTTT; CDR3aa: CASGKGTATNEKLFF; v_gene: TRBV5-1; abundance: -; j_gene: TRBJ1-4; d_gene: TRBD1
CDR3nt: TGTGCCAGCAGCTTAGGACAGGGCCTTGAAGCTTTCTTT; CDR3aa: CASSLGQGLEAFF; v_gene: TRBV11-1; abundance: -; j_gene: TRBJ1-1; d_gene: TRBD1
CDR3nt: TGTGCCAGCAGTCCCGGGACAGGGGGCAATCAGCCCCAGCATTTT; CDR3aa: CASSPGTGGNQPQHF; v_gene: TRBV6-5; abundance: -; j_gene: TRBJ1-5; d_gene: TRBD1
CDR3nt: TGTGCCAGCAGCCCCGGGACAGGGCATCATGGCTACACCTTC; CDR3aa: CASSPGTGHHGYTF; v_gene: TRBV11-2; abundance: -; j_gene: TRBJ1-2; d_gene: TRBD1
CDR3nt: TGTGCCAGCTCTCTTCTTAGCACAGATACGCAGTATTTT; CDR3aa: CASSLLSTDTQYF; v_gene: TRBV18; abundance: -; j_gene: TRBJ2-3; d_gene: -
CDR3nt: TGCGCCAGCAGCCAAACACCCCTTCCGGGAAACCACAATGAGCAGTTCTTC; CDR3aa: CASSQTPLPGNHNEQFF; v_gene: TRBV4-1; abundance: -; j_gene: TRBJ2-1; d_gene: -
CDR3nt: TGCGCCAGCAGCCAAGACGGGACTAACACTGAAGCTTTCTTT; CDR3aa: CASSQDGTNTEAFF; v_gene: TRBV4-1; abundance: -; j_gene: TRBJ1-1; d_gene: -
CDR3nt: TGTGCCAGCAGTGAAGGGTGGGGGACAGGGGGCCGGGAGCAGTACTTC; CDR3aa: CASSEGWGTGGREQYF; v_gene: TRBV6-1; abundance: -; j_gene: TRBJ2-7; d_gene: TRBD1
CDR3nt: TGTGCCAGCAGCTTCCGGACAGGAACGACCGGGGAGCTGTTTTTT; CDR3aa: CASSFRTGTTGELFF; v_gene: TRBV7-9; abundance: -; j_gene: TRBJ2-2; d_gene: TRBD1
CDR3nt: TGTGCCAGCAGTTACTCTGGGCCCGTTGAAGCTTTCTTT; CDR3aa: CASSYSGPVEAFF; v_gene: TRBV6-5; abundance: -; j_gene: TRBJ1-1; d_gene: -
CDR3nt: TGTGCCAGCAGCACCTTCCTACAGGCCAGCTCTGGAAACACCATATATTTT; CDR3aa: CASSTFLQASSGNTIYF; v_gene: TRBV3-1/TRBV3-2; abundance: -; j_gene: TRBJ1-3; d_gene: -
CDR3nt: TGTGCCAGCAGCTCGTCCTTTGGACAGGCCTACAATGAGCAGTTCTTC; CDR3aa: CASSSSFGQAYNEQFF; v_gene: TRBV11-2; abundance: -; j_gene: TRBJ2-1; d_gene: TRBD1
CDR3nt: TGCGCCAGCAGCCTCGACAGGGAGAATCAGTACTTC; CDR3aa: CASSLDRENQYF; v_gene: TRBV5-1; abundance: -; j_gene: TRBJ2-7; d_gene: TRBD1
CDR3nt: TGTGCCAGCAGCGTCGGACAGGGTATGGTGTATGGCTACACCTTC; CDR3aa: CASSVGQGMVYGYTF; v_gene: TRBV9; abundance: -; j_gene: TRBJ1-2; d_gene: TRBD1
CDR3nt: TGTGCCAGCAGTTCGGGATTAAACTATGGCTACACCTTC; CDR3aa: CASSSGLNYGYTF; v_gene: TRBV6-5; abundance: few; j_gene: TRBJ1-2; d_gene: -
CDR3nt: TGTGCCAGCAGCCGACAGGGATGGACTGAAGCTTTCTTT; CDR3aa: CASSRQGWTEAFF; v_gene: TRBV9; abundance: few; j_gene: TRBJ1-1; d_gene: TRBD1